This T cell receptor (beta chain) was captured in a study of radiation and T cells in renal cell carcinoma. Assay used: immunoSEQ multiplex PCR; TCRdb lists only in-frame clones, some missing. This table has about 78,000 clones, around 89% appearing once. The CDR3 is made up of 14 amino acids. Germline V gene lookup returns CDR1 SNHLY and CDR2 FYNNEI. Trimming cost V 5 bases and J 6 bases; bases outside gene matches: 8. This sample's time point: blood 4 weeks post-SBRT, at nephrectomy. The sample's treatment: 15 Gy SBRT to primary tumor, nephrectomy 4 weeks later. The source material was blood, sampled from a patient whose treatment included radiotherapy and nephrectomy. The chain recombines TRBV2 with TRBJ2-3; 7 positions agree with TRBD1. The sequence was obtained from a woman aged 65 to 85 with renal cell carcinoma. The CDR3 DNA follows: TGTGCCAGCAGTAGACAGGGCCAGAGGGATACGCAGTATTTT. Amino acids: CASSRQGQRDTQYF.